This is a list of T cell receptor beta chains from one sample in a study of T cell responses to AZD1222 COVID-19 vaccine. Sequencing was performed with immunoSEQ multiplex PCR; in TCRdb, only in-frame clones are kept and a portion is missing. The repertoire holds 110,000 to 150,000 clones, with 90% to 95% as singletons. Specimen: peripheral blood, collected after recovery from COVID-19. The receptors were sampled from an adult who had recovered from COVID-19. CDR3s include the opening cysteine and the closing phenylalanine or tryptophan. D genes are given only for firm matches. Clone size appears in some rows only: once, few, many, or a class for an expanded clone.

>TRBV28|TRBJ2-3|once|TRBD1
CASSPPGQGIPDTQYF
TGTGCCAGCAGTCCGCCGGGACAGGGGATTCCAGATACGCAGTATTTT
>TRBV28|TRBJ1-5|-|-
CASSLSGLGRGQPQHF
TGTGCCAGCAGTTTATCGGGCTTGGGAAGAGGTCAGCCCCAGCATTTT
>TRBV11-2|TRBJ2-1|-|-
CASSLFYSSYNEQFF
TGTGCCAGCAGCTTATTCTATAGCTCCTACAATGAGCAGTTCTTC
>TRBV6-6|TRBJ2-5|-|-
CASSRTFNREVTQYF
TGTGCCAGCAGTCGTACATTCAACAGGGAGGTGACCCAGTACTTC
>TRBV27|TRBJ2-2|once|TRBD1
CASREAGGGELFF
TGTGCCAGCAGGGAAGCAGGGGGTGGGGAGCTGTTTTTT
>TRBV10-1|TRBJ1-1|-|-
CASSEGGPTEAFF
TGCGCCAGCAGTGAAGGAGGGCCAACTGAAGCTTTCTTT
>TRBV15|TRBJ2-3|-|-
CATSRVSPGSTDTQYF
TGTGCCACCAGCAGAGTATCCCCCGGGAGTACAGATACGCAGTATTTT
>TRBV7-3|TRBJ1-1|-|-
CASSLTRESTEAFF
TGTGCCAGCAGCTTAACCAGGGAGAGCACTGAAGCTTTCTTT
>TRBV3-1/TRBV3-2|TRBJ2-1|-|TRBD2
CASSQGRPGGTYNEQFF
TGTGCCAGCAGCCAAGGACGGCCGGGAGGGACCTACAATGAGCAGTTCTTC
>TRBV25-1|TRBJ2-1|-|TRBD1
CATRTLTGFPEQFF
TGTGCCACCAGGACGCTGACAGGGTTTCCTGAGCAGTTCTTC
>TRBV13|TRBJ2-7|-|TRBD1
CASSSMDRDEYEQYF
TGTGCCAGCAGCTCAATGGACAGGGATGAGTACGAGCAGTACTTC
>TRBV6-5|TRBJ2-7|-|TRBD1
CASSYSSGGGYEQYF
TGTGCCAGCAGTTACTCGTCAGGGGGCGGCTACGAGCAGTACTTC
>TRBV19|TRBJ2-1|-|TRBD2
CASSPQRGSSYNEQFF
TGTGCCAGTAGTCCCCAGCGCGGGAGCTCCTACAATGAGCAGTTCTTC
>TRBV5-1|TRBJ2-3|-|TRBD2
CASGLAVSSTDTQYF
TGCGCCAGCGGACTAGCGGTCTCTAGCACAGATACGCAGTATTTT
>TRBV27|TRBJ1-1|-|-
CASKTFTGAPNTEAFF
TGTGCCAGCAAAACTTTTACAGGAGCTCCGAACACTGAAGCTTTCTTT
>TRBV7-3|TRBJ2-2|-|TRBD2
CASRANPGLAGALNTGELFF
TGTGCCAGCAGAGCTAATCCGGGACTAGCGGGAGCACTGAACACCGGGGAGCTGTTTTTT